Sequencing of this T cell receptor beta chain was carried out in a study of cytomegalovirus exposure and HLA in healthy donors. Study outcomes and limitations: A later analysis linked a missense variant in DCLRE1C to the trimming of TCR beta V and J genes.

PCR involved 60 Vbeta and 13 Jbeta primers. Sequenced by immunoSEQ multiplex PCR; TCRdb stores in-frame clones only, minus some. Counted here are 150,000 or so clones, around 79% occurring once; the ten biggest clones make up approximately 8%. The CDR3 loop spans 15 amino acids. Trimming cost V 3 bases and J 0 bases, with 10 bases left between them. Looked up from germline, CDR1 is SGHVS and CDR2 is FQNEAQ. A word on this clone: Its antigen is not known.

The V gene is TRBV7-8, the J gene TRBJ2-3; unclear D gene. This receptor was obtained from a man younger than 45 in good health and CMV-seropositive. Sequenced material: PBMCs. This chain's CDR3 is CASSFRIRSTDTQYF. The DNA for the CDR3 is TGTGCCAGCAGCTTTCGAATCCGGAGCACAGATACGCAGTATTTT.